This TCR beta chain appears in the sequencing data of a study of cytomegalovirus exposure and HLA in healthy donors. Comments on this clone: Its antigen is unknown. This sample includes further DNA sequences coding for the same CDR3.

Both 60 Vbeta primers and 13 Jbeta primers went into the PCR. The data were produced by immunoSEQ multiplex PCR, yet TCRdb's version contains in-frame clones alone and is incomplete. The data show approximately 140,000 clones, and the top ten clones hold around 1.7%. Findings of the study overall: A later analysis associated some 18,000 TCR beta sequences with HLA alleles at a 0.05 false discovery rate.

Sequences were obtained from PBMCs. This receptor was taken from a woman between 50 and 59 years old in good health and CMV-seronegative.

The chain's CDR3 is CASSILAGGYEQYF. Written as DNA, the CDR3 is TGTGCCAGTAGTATTCTAGCGGGAGGGTACGAGCAGTACTTC. V is TRBV19 and J is TRBJ2-7; TRBD2 agrees at 12 bases. In germline, CDR1 is LNHDA, CDR2 SQIVND (reference sequence). The CDR3 runs to 14 residues. The ends lost 3 bases at V and 4 bases at J; junction bases unmatched: 1.